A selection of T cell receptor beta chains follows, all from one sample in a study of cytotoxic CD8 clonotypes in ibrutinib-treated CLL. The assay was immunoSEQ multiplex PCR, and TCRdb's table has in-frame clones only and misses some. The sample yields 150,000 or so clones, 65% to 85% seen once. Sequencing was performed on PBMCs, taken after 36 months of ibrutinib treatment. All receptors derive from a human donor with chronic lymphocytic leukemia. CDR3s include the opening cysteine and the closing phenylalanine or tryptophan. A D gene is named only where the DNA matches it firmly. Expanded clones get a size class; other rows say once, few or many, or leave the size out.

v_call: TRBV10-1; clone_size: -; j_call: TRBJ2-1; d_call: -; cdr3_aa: CASSDSNYGNEQFF; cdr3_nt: TGCGCCAGCAGTGATTCCAACTACGGGAATGAGCAGTTCTTC
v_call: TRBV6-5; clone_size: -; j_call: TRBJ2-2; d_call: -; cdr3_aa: CASSYTTGELFF; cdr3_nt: TGTGCCAGCAGTTATACCACCGGGGAGCTGTTTTTT
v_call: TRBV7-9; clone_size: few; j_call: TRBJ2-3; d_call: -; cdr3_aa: CASQFGRGPTDTQYF; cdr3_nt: TGTGCCAGCCAGTTTGGCAGGGGACCCACAGATACGCAGTATTTT
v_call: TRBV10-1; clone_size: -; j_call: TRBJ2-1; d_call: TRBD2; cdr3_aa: CASSDGPAGGPPGEQFF; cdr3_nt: TGCGCCAGCAGTGATGGTCCGGCGGGGGGACCCCCGGGGGAGCAGTTCTTC
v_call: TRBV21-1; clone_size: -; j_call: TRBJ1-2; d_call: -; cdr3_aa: CASSKVQAVNGYTF; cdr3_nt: TGTGCCAGCAGCAAAGTGCAGGCCGTCAACGGCTACACCTTC
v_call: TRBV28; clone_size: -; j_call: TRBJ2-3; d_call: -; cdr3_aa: CASSKRFSTDTQYF; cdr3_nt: TGTGCCAGCAGCAAGCGGTTTAGCACAGATACGCAGTATTTT
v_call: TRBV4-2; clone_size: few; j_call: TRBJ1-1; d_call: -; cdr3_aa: CASSRGNTEAFF; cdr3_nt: TGTGCCAGCAGCCGGGGGAACACTGAAGCTTTCTTT
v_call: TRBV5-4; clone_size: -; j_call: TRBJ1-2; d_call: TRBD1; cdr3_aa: CASSGSRGMVGYTF; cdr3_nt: TGTGCCAGCAGCGGATCCAGGGGGATGGTGGGCTACACCTTC
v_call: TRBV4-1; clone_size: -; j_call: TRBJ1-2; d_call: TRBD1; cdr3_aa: CASSQLGQGYGYTF; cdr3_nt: TGCGCCAGCAGCCAACTGGGACAGGGGTATGGCTACACCTTC
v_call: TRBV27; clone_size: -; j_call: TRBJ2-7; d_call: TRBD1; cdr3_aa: CANFGRDRDFPF; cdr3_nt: TGTGCCAACTTTGGCCGGGACAGAGACTTCCCCTTC
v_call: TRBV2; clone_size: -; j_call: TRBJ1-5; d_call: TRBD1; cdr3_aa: CASRADRAGQPQHF; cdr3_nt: TGTGCCAGCAGAGCCGACAGGGCCGGTCAGCCCCAGCATTTT
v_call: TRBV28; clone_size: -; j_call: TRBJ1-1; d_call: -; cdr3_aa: CATIGGGSGGNTEAFF; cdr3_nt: TGTGCCACCATCGGAGGGGGTTCCGGGGGAAACACTGAAGCTTTCTTT
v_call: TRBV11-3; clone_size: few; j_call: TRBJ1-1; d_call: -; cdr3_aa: CARTGTTHTEAFF; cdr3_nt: TGTGCCAGAACCGGGACAACTCACACTGAAGCTTTCTTT
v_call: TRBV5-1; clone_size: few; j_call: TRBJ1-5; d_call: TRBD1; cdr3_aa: CASSLETGVDQPQHF; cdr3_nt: TGCGCCAGCAGCTTGGAGACAGGGGTGGATCAGCCCCAGCATTTT
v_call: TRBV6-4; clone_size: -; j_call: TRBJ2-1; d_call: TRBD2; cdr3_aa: CASSNSGVANEQFF; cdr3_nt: TGTGCCAGCAGTAATAGCGGGGTAGCCAATGAGCAGTTCTTC
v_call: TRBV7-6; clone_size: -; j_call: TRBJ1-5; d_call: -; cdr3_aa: CASSLVGGRGGDQPQHF; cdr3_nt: TGTGCCAGCAGCTTAGTCGGGGGCAGGGGCGGGGATCAGCCCCAGCATTTT
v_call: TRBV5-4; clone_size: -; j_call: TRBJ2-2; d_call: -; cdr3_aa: CASSSGTLKGAGELFF; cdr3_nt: TGTGCCAGCAGCTCCGGGACTCTAAAAGGGGCCGGGGAGCTGTTTTTT
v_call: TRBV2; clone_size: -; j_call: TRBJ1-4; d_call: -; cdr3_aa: CASSSGGEEKLFF; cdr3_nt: TGTGCCAGCAGTTCGGGGGGTGAGGAAAAACTGTTTTTT
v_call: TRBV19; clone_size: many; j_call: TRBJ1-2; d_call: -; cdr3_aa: CASSQGWNYGYTF; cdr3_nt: TGTGCCAGTAGTCAGGGTTGGAACTATGGCTACACCTTC
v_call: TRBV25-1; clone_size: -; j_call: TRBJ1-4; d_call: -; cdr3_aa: CASSENLGIREKLFF; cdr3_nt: TGTGCCAGCAGTGAAAACCTGGGGATACGAGAAAAACTGTTTTTT
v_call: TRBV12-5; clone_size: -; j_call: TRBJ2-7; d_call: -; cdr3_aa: CASGYRLHEQYF; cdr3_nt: TGTGCTAGTGGTTATCGACTACACGAGCAGTACTTC
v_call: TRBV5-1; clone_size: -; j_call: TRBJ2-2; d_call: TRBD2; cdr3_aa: CASCKREAGELFF; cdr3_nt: TGCGCCAGCTGCAAGCGGGAGGCCGGGGAGCTGTTTTTT
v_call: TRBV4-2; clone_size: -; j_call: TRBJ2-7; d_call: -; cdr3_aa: CASSQDRPVRHEQYF; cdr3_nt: TGTGCCAGCAGCCAAGATAGACCCGTTAGGCACGAGCAGTACTTC
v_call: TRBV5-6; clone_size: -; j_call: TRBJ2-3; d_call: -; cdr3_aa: CASSFRRSTDTQYF; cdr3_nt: TGTGCCAGCAGCTTTAGGAGGAGCACAGATACGCAGTATTTT
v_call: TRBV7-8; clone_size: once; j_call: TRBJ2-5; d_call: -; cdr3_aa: CASSFFDITETQYF; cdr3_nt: TGTGCCAGCAGCTTTTTCGACATAACAGAGACCCAGTACTTC
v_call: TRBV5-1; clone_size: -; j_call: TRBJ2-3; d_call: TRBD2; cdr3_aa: CASSLGTSGSGWATDTQYF; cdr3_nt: TGCGCCAGCAGCTTAGGGACTAGCGGGAGCGGTTGGGCCACAGATACGCAGTATTTT
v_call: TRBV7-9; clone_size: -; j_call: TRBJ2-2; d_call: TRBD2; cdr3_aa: CASSSRPGAGPNTGELFF; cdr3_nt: TGTGCCAGCAGCTCCCGACCTGGAGCGGGGCCGAACACCGGGGAGCTGTTTTTT
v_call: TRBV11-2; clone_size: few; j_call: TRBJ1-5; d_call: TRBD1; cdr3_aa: CASSPQQGRNQPQHF; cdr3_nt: TGTGCCAGCAGCCCGCAACAGGGGCGCAATCAGCCCCAGCATTTT
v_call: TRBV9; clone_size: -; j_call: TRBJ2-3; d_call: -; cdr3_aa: CASSVHWGSGDTQYF; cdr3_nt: TGTGCCAGCAGCGTACATTGGGGGAGTGGTGATACGCAGTATTTT
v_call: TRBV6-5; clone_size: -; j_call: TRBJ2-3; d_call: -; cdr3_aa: CASSLQGVNTDTQYF; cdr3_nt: TGTGCCAGCAGCCTACAGGGCGTTAACACAGATACGCAGTATTTT
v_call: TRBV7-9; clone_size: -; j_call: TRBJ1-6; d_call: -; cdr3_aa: CASSYKGSYNSPLHF; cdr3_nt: TGTGCCAGCAGTTACAAAGGCTCCTATAATTCACCCCTCCACTTT
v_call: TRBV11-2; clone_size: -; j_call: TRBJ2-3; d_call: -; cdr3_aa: CASSLDWGRADTQYF; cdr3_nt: TGTGCCAGCAGCTTAGATTGGGGCCGGGCAGATACGCAGTATTTT
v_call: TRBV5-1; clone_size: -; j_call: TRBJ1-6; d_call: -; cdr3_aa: CASSLDAGRVYNSPLHF; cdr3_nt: TGCGCCAGCAGCTTGGATGCGGGGCGCGTCTATAATTCACCCCTCCACTTT
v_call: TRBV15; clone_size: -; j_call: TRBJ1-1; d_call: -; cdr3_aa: CATAVGHRDTEAFF; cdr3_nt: TGTGCCACCGCGGTGGGGCACCGGGACACTGAAGCTTTCTTT
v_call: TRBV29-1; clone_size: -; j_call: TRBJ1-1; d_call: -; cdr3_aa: CSLSRVNTEAFF; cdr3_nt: TGCAGCCTGAGTCGGGTGAACACTGAAGCTTTCTTT
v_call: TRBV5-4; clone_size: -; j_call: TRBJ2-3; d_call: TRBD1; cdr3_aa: CASSSRTGRTDTQYF; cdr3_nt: TGTGCCAGCAGCTCACGGACAGGGAGGACAGATACGCAGTATTTT
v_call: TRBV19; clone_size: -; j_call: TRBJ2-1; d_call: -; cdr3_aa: CASSYGGSYNEQFF; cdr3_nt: TGTGCCAGTAGTTACGGGGGCAGCTACAATGAGCAGTTCTTC
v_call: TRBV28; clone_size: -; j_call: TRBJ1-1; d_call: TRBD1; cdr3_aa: CASCTGGTEAFF; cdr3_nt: TGTGCCAGCTGTACAGGGGGCACTGAAGCTTTCTTT
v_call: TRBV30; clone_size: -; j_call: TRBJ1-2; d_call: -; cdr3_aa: CAWSVNHGGGYTF; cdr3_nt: TGTGCCTGGAGTGTAAACCACGGAGGGGGCTACACCTTC
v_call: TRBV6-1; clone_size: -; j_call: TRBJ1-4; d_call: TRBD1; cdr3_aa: CASSLAGTGNEKLFF; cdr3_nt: TGTGCCAGCAGCCTCGCCGGGACAGGGAACGAAAAACTGTTTTTT
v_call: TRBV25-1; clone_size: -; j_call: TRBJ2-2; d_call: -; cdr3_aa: CASTPEGSNTGELFF; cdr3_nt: TGTGCCAGCACTCCCGAGGGGTCGAACACCGGGGAGCTGTTTTTT
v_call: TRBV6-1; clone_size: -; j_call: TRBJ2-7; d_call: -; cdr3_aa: CASKFQGAYEQYF; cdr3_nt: TGTGCCAGCAAATTTCAGGGAGCCTACGAGCAGTACTTC
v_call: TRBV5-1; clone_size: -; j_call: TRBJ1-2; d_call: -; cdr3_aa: CASSPTYYGYTF; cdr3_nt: TGCGCCAGCAGCCCCACCTACTATGGCTACACCTTC
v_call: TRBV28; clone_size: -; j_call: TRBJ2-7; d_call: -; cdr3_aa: CASSSPAGTTGSYEQYF; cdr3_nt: TGTGCCAGCAGTTCTCCAGCGGGGACAACGGGGAGCTACGAGCAGTACTTC